This paragraph covers one TCR beta chain sequence. Its antigen is currently unknown. Healthy bone marrow donors supplied every sample. These data are taken from a study of cytomegalovirus exposure and HLA in healthy donors. About the research overall: Findings of an earlier analysis included 90 million to 120 million unique TCR beta sequences from 200 million or so T cells.

Study-wide points: Apparent HLA restriction characterized most CMV-associated TCR beta chains in a later analysis.

PCR was performed using 60 Vbeta and 13 Jbeta primers. Data came from immunoSEQ multiplex PCR; TCRdb stores just in-frame clones and leaves some out. Of 100,000 to 150,000 clones listed, about 78% were seen once; the top ten hold 2.9%. The source is a human donor in good health. The material sequenced was PBMCs.

In DNA form, the CDR3 reads TGTGCCAGCAGCTTAGGGACTAGCGGGAACCAAGAGACCCAGTACTTC. This gives the protein CASSLGTSGNQETQYF. The chain is built from TRBV11-1 and TRBJ2-5; 12 nucleotides match TRBD2. The CDR3 contains 16 residues. Germline values: CDR1 SGHAT, CDR2 FQDESV (reference sequence). Trimming cost V 1 base and J 0 bases; bases outside gene matches: 0.